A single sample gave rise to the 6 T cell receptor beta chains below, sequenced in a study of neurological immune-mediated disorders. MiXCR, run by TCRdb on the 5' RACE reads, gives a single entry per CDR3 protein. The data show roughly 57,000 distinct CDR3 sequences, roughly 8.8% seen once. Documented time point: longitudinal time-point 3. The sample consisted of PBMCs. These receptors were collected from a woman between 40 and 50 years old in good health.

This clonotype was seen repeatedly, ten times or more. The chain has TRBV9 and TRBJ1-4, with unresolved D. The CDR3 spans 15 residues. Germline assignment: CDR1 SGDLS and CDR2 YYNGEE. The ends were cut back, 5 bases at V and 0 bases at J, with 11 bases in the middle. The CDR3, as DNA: TGTGCCAGCAGTCCGGGCCCTGCAACTAATGAAAAACTGTTTTTT. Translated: CASSPGPATNEKLFF.

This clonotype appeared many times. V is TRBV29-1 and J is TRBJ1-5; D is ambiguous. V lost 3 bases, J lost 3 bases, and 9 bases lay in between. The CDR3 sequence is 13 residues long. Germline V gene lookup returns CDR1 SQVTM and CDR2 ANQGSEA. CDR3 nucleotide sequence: TGCAGCGTTGAGGACGGATACAATCAGCCCCAGCATTTT. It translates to CSVEDGYNQPQHF.

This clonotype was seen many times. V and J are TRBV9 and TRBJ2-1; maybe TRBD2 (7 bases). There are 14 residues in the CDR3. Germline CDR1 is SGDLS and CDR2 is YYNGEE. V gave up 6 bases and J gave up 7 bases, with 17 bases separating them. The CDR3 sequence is CASTWGRESNEQFF. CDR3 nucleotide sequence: TGTGCCAGCACCTGGGGGCGGGAGAGTAATGAGCAGTTCTTC.

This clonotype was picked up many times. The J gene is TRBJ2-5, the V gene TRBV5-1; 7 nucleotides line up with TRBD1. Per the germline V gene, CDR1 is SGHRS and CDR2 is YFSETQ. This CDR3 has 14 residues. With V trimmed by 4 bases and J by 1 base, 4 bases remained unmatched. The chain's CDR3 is CASSEGQSQETQYF. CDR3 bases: TGCGCCAGCAGCGAGGGACAGAGCCAAGAGACCCAGTACTTC.

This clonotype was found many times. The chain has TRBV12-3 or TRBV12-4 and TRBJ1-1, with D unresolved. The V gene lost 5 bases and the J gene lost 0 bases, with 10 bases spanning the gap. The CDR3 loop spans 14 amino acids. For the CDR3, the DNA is TGTGCCAGCAGTCCAGAGTCGTTGAACACTGAAGCTTTCTTT. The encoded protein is CASSPESLNTEAFF.

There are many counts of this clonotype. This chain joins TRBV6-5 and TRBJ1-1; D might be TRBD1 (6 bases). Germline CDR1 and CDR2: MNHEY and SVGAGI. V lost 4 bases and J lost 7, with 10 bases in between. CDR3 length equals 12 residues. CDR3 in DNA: TGTGCCAGCAGTTTTACGACAGGTGAAGCTTTCTTT. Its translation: CASSFTTGEAFF.